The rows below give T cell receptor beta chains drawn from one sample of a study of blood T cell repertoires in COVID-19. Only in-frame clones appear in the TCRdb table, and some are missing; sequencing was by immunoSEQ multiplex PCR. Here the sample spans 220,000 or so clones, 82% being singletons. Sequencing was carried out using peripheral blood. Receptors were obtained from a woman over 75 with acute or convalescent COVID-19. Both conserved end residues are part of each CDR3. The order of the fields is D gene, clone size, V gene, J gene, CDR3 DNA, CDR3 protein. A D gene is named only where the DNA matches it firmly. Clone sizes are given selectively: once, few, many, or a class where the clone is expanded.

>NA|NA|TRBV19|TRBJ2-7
TGTGCCAGTAGTACCCTGACAGGTGTGCAGTACTTC
CASSTLTGVQYF
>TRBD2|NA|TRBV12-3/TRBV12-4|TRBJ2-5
TGTGCCAGCAGTTTCCGGGGGGAAGAGACCCAGTACTTC
CASSFRGEETQYF
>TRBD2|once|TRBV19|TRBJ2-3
TGTGCCAGTAGTACTAGCGGGGGGGTCACAGATACGCAGTATTTT
CASSTSGGVTDTQYF
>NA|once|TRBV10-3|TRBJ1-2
TGTGCCATCCCCTCCTTTCCAGGGCCACCTAACTATGGCTACACCTTC
CAIPSFPGPPNYGYTF
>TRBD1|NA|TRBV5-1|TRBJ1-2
TGCGCCAGCAGCTTCGCCGGGACAGGGGGCCATGGCTACACCTTC
CASSFAGTGGHGYTF
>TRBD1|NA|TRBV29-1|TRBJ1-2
TGCAGCGTTCTGGAGGGGGCTGGAGGCTACACCTTC
CSVLEGAGGYTF
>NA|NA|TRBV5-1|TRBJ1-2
TGCGCCAGCAGCCCTGGAGTTGGTTGGTATGGCTACACCTTC
CASSPGVGWYGYTF
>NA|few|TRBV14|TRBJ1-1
TGTGCCAGCAGCAAGTTGGGACTTGAAGCTTTCTTT
CASSKLGLEAFF
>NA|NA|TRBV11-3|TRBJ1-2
TGTGCCAGCAGTCCGGACAGAAACTATGGCTACACCTTC
CASSPDRNYGYTF
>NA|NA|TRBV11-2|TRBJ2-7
TGTGCCAGCAGCTTAGATTTCCAGGGTAGAAACGAGCAGTACTTC
CASSLDFQGRNEQYF
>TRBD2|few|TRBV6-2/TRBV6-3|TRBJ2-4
TGTGCCAGCAGTTCCGGGGGGGCTAACAAAAACATTCAGTACTTC
CASSSGGANKNIQYF
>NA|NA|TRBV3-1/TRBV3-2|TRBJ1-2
TGTGCCAGCAGCCAAGGAAACAGGGCCTATGGCTACACCTTC
CASSQGNRAYGYTF
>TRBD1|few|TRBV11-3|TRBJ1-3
TGTGCCAGCAGCCTCTTCGGACAGGGAGGCTCTGGAAACACCATATATTTT
CASSLFGQGGSGNTIYF
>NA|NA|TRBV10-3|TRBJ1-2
TGTGCCATCAACTCCAGGGGTGAGGGGAGCTACACCTTC
CAINSRGEGSYTF
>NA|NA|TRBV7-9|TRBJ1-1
TGTGCCAGCAGCCCGCGAGGCACTGAAGCTTTCTTT
CASSPRGTEAFF
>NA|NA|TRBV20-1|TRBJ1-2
TGCAGTGCTAGTCACACTAACTATGGCTACACCTTC
CSASHTNYGYTF
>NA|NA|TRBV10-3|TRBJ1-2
TGTGCCATCAGGACAGAGGACCGATCTGGCTATGGCTACACCTTC
CAIRTEDRSGYGYTF
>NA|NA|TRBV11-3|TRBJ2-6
TGTGCCAGCAGCCCTCGACCCGGGTCCGCCTCTGGGGCCAACGTCCTGACTTTC
CASSPRPGSASGANVLTF
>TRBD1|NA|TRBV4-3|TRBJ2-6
TGCGCCAGCAGCCAGGAGGGGGGCGGACAGGGGGTAGTTGGGGCCAACGTCCTGACTTTC
CASSQEGGGQGVVGANVLTF
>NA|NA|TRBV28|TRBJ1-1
TGTGCCAGCAGTTTTCATACAGCTTCGAACACTGAAGCTTTCTTT
CASSFHTASNTEAFF
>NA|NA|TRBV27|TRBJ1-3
TGTGCCAGCAGTTTAGAGCCTGGAAACACCATATATTTT
CASSLEPGNTIYF
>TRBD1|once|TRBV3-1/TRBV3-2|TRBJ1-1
TGTGCCAGCAGCCATTGGGGACAGCCGAACACTGAAGCTTTCTTT
CASSHWGQPNTEAFF
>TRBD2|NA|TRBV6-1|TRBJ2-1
TGTGCCAGCAGTGACGTTATTTACGGGGGGGTATACAATGAGCAGTTCTTC
CASSDVIYGGVYNEQFF
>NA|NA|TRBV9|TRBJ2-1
TGTGCCAGCAGCGCCTCCGGGACTACAGGGTACAATGAGCAGTTCTTC
CASSASGTTGYNEQFF
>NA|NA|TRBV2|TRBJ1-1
TGTGCCAGCCATAAAGATCAGGGATTGAGCACTGAAGCTTTCTTT
CASHKDQGLSTEAFF
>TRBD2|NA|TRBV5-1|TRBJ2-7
TGCGCCAGCAGCTCGCGGGGGTTGCCCTACGAGCAGTACTTC
CASSSRGLPYEQYF
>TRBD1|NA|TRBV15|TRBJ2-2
TGTGCCACCAGCCGTCGGACAGGGGGGTTCGTGGGCGCCGGGGAGCTGTTTTTT
CATSRRTGGFVGAGELFF
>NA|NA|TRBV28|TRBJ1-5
TGTGCCAGCAGCCAAACTCAGGGCTACAATCAGCCCCAGCATTTT
CASSQTQGYNQPQHF
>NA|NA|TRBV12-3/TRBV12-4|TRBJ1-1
TGTGCCAGCAAAGGACTTTACACTGAAGCTTTCTTT
CASKGLYTEAFF
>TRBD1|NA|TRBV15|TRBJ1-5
TGTGCCACCAGCAGCCTCAGGGGGGATCAGCCCCAGCATTTT
CATSSLRGDQPQHF